A selection of T cell receptor beta chains follows, all from one sample in a study of STAT5B mutations in CD4+ large granular lymphocyte leukemia. Data came from immunoSEQ multiplex PCR; TCRdb stores just in-frame clones and leaves some out. There are about 20,000 clones in the sample; 78% occur only once, and under 0.5% lies in the top ten. The sequenced sample was CD4+ T cells from blood buffy coats. The receptors stem from a human donor in good health. Each CDR3 is given with its conserved first and last residue. The D gene is left open where the match is weak. Only part of the rows carry a size: once, few, many, or a class if the clone is expanded.

v_gene	d_gene	j_gene	abundance	CDR3nt	CDR3aa
TRBV7-8	TRBD1	TRBJ2-7	-	TGTGCCAGCAGCCTATTGGTCGGGGACAGGGGGTCCTACGAGCAGTACTTC	CASSLLVGDRGSYEQYF
TRBV27	-	TRBJ2-1	-	TGTGCCAGCAGTCTTCTTGGGGGGCTGAGCCACAATGAGCAGTTCTTC	CASSLLGGLSHNEQFF
TRBV27	-	TRBJ2-5	-	TGTGCCAGCAGGGGGTTTGTAACTAGCCAAGAGACCCAGTACTTC	CASRGFVTSQETQYF
TRBV27	-	TRBJ2-7	-	TGTGCCAGCAGGCCCCTTTCGGGGAATGCCCACGAGCAGTACTTC	CASRPLSGNAHEQYF
TRBV18	-	TRBJ2-3	-	TGTGCCACCGAACTATCCCTCAGCACAGATACGCAGTATTTT	CATELSLSTDTQYF
TRBV18	-	TRBJ2-4	-	TGTGCCAGCTCACCCTACCCCTCGGGGGCCAAAAACATTCAGTACTTC	CASSPYPSGAKNIQYF
TRBV30	TRBD1	TRBJ1-1	few	TGTGCCCGCGACAGGGGGGGCACTGAAGCTTTCTTT	CARDRGGTEAFF
TRBV7-2	TRBD1	TRBJ2-5	-	TGTGCCAGCAGCCCGAGGACAGGGGTTGTGGAGACCCAGTACTTC	CASSPRTGVVETQYF
TRBV19	TRBD1	TRBJ1-2	-	TGTGCCAGTAGTACAGGGGACAGGGGGATCTATGGCTACACCTTC	CASSTGDRGIYGYTF
TRBV7-3	-	TRBJ1-5	-	TGTGCCAGCAGCTCCCGAATCGACAGATTTCTTAGCAATCAGCCCCAGCATTTT	CASSSRIDRFLSNQPQHF
TRBV18	-	TRBJ1-6	-	TGTGCCAGCTCACCATTCGGGGGGGAGGAACCCCTCCACTTT	CASSPFGGEEPLHF
TRBV7-3	TRBD1	TRBJ2-7	few	TGTGCCAGCAGCCGGGGACAGGGGGAAGAGCAGTACTTC	CASSRGQGEEQYF
TRBV10-1	TRBD2	TRBJ2-1	-	TGCGCCAGCATAGCGGGGATTTCCGGGGAGCAGTTCTTC	CASIAGISGEQFF
TRBV28	-	TRBJ1-1	-	TGTGCCAGCACCACTTACCGGGGAGGGAACACTGAAGCTTTCTTT	CASTTYRGGNTEAFF
TRBV6-1	TRBD2	TRBJ2-1	-	TGTGCCAGCAGTGCAAATTGGGGGGGTAGGGATGAGCAGTTCTTC	CASSANWGGRDEQFF
TRBV28	TRBD2	TRBJ2-1	-	TGTGCCAGCAGTTTACGGTGGGGGGGCAATGAGCAGTTCTTC	CASSLRWGGNEQFF
TRBV18	TRBD1	TRBJ1-2	few	TGTGCCAGCTCACCACGGACAGGGGATGGCTACACCTTC	CASSPRTGDGYTF
TRBV27	-	TRBJ2-3	-	TGTGCCAGCAGACGGGACAGCACAGATACGCAGTATTTT	CASRRDSTDTQYF
TRBV18	TRBD2	TRBJ2-5	-	TGTGCCAGCTCACCCCTAGCGGGGGGAAATCAAGAGACCCAGTACTTC	CASSPLAGGNQETQYF
TRBV11-2	-	TRBJ2-6	-	TGTGCCAGCAGCTTAAGGCTGAGCCCGACCGGGGCCAACGTCCTGACTTTC	CASSLRLSPTGANVLTF
TRBV5-4	TRBD1	TRBJ1-2	-	TGTGCCAGCAGCTCCAGGACAGGAACGTATGGCTACACCTTC	CASSSRTGTYGYTF
TRBV6-6	-	TRBJ2-2	-	TGTGCCAGCAGACCCCCGCGCGGATCCGGGGAGCTGTTTTTT	CASRPPRGSGELFF
TRBV6-1	-	TRBJ1-1	once	TGTGCCGGGTCGACAGAGGCGGGAACTGAAGCTTTCTTT	CAGSTEAGTEAFF
TRBV6-6	TRBD2	TRBJ2-7	-	TGTGCCAGCAGTTACCCCCTAGCGGGAGGCTACGAGCAGTACTTC	CASSYPLAGGYEQYF
TRBV6-6	TRBD1	TRBJ1-6	-	TGTGCCAGCAGTTATAAGGGACAGGGTTCACCCCTCCACTTT	CASSYKGQGSPLHF
TRBV15	-	TRBJ2-2	-	TGTGCCACCAGCCCCGAGGCCCTGGGTGGGGAGCTGTTTTTT	CATSPEALGGELFF
TRBV13	TRBD2	TRBJ2-1	-	TGTGCCAGCAGGCGGACTAGCGGGGGGCAATACAATGAGCAGTTCTTC	CASRRTSGGQYNEQFF
TRBV28	TRBD1	TRBJ2-4	-	TGTGCCAGCAGTTTTGGGCAGGGGGCCAGGAACATTCAGTACTTC	CASSFGQGARNIQYF
TRBV4-1	-	TRBJ1-1	-	TGCGCCAGCAGCCAAGATATACGAGATTTCACTGAAGCTTTCTTT	CASSQDIRDFTEAFF
TRBV7-2	-	TRBJ1-2	once	TGTGCCAGCAGCTTAGGGGGGCTGGGGAACTATGGCTACACCTTC	CASSLGGLGNYGYTF
TRBV9	TRBD2	TRBJ2-3	-	TGTGCCAGCAGCGTAGAAGCGGGGGGTCGGCTGCGGGTAGATACGCAGTATTTT	CASSVEAGGRLRVDTQYF
TRBV28	-	TRBJ1-6	-	TGTGCCAGCAGGGCTGGTTCACCCCTCCACTTT	CASRAGSPLHF
TRBV19	-	TRBJ2-7	-	TGTGCCAGTAGTATAGGAGGATGGAGTGGCGAGCAGTACTTC	CASSIGGWSGEQYF
TRBV5-1	TRBD2	TRBJ2-1	-	TGCGCCAGCAGCGACCCGGGACTAGCGTCTGATGAGCAGTTCTTC	CASSDPGLASDEQFF
TRBV7-2	-	TRBJ2-7	-	TGTGCCAGCAGCTTAGGCCGTGCTCGGACTTCGCAGTACTTC	CASSLGRARTSQYF
TRBV5-1	TRBD2	TRBJ2-1	-	TGCGCCAGCAGCTCAGCGGGGCAAAACTACAATGAGCAGTTCTTC	CASSSAGQNYNEQFF
TRBV2	-	TRBJ2-5	-	TGTGCCAGCAGCTCCTTCCCCAGGCCCGGGGAGACCCAGTACTTC	CASSSFPRPGETQYF
TRBV2	TRBD1	TRBJ2-7	few	TGTGCCAGCAGACTGGGACAGGCTTCCTACGAGCAGTACTTC	CASRLGQASYEQYF
TRBV7-3	-	TRBJ2-5	-	TGTGCCAGCAGCCCCGGGACGGGAGAGACCCAGTACTTC	CASSPGTGETQYF
TRBV5-1	TRBD2	TRBJ2-7	-	TGCGCCAGCAGCTTCGGGGGGGCTGACTACGAGCAGTACTTC	CASSFGGADYEQYF